Given below is one T cell receptor (beta chain) in context. Its target is not known. These data belong to a study of cytomegalovirus exposure and HLA in healthy donors. Study observations and caveats: In a later analysis, the majority of CMV-associated beta chains seemingly showed HLA restriction. A later analysis showed TCR association rates differing by HLA locus, peaking at DRB1 and lowest at HLA-C.

Primers for the PCR totalled 60 Vbeta and 13 Jbeta. Here immunoSEQ multiplex PCR was the method, and the copy in TCRdb shows in-frame clones only, minus some. The listing contains about 60,000 clones. Source material: PBMCs. This TCR was sampled from a boy aged 5-17 years in good health and CMV-seronegative.

CDR3 amino acids: CASSRGTSDNEQFF. In DNA, the CDR3 is TGTGCCAGCAGCCGGGGCACTAGCGACAATGAGCAGTTCTTC. V usage is TRBV7-9 and J usage is TRBJ2-1; TRBD2 agrees at 7 bases. V dropped 5 bases and J dropped 5; count of bases not matched to a gene: 6. The CDR3 loop spans 14 amino acids. Germline values: CDR1 SEHNR, CDR2 FQNEAQ (reference sequence).